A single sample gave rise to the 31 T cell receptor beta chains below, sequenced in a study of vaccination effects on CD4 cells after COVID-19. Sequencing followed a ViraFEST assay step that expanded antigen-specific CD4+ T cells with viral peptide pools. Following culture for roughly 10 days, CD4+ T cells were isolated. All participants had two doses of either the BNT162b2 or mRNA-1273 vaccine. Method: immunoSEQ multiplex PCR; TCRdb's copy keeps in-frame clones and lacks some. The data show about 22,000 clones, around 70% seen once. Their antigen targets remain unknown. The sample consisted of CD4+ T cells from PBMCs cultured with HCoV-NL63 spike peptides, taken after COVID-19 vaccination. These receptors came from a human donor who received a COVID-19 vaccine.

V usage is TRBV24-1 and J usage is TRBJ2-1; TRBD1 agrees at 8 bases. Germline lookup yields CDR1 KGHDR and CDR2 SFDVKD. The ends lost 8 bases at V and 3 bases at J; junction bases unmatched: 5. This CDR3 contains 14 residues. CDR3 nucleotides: TGTGCCACCACAGACGGACAGGGCTACAATGAGCAGTTCTTC. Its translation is CATTDGQGYNEQFF.

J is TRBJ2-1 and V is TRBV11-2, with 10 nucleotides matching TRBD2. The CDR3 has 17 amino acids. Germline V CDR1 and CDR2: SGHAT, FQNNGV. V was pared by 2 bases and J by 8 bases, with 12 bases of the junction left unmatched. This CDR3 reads CASSLFSGSGRSDEQFF. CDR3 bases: TGTGCCAGCAGCTTATTCTCGGGTAGCGGGAGGTCCGATGAGCAGTTCTTC.

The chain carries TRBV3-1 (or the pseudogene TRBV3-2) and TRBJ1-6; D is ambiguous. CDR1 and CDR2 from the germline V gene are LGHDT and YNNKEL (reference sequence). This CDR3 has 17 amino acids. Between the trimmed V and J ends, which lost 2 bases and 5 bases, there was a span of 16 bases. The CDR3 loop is CASSQWRVPSHNSPLHF. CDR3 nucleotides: TGTGCCAGCAGCCAATGGAGGGTTCCATCCCATAATTCACCCCTCCACTTT.

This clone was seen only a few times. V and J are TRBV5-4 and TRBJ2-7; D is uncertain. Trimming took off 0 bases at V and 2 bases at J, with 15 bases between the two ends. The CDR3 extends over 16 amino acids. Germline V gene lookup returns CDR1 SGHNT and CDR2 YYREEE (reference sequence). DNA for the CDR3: TGTGCCAGCAGCTTGGCCGGACGGCTTGGCACCTACGAGCAGTACTTC. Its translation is CASSLAGRLGTYEQYF.

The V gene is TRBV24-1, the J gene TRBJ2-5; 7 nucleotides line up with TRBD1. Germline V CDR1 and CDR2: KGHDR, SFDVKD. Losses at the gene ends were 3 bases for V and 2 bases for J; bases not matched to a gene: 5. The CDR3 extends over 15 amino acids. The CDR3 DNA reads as TGTGCCACCAGTGATGCCACAGGGGCGCAAGAGACCCAGTACTTC. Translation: CATSDATGAQETQYF.

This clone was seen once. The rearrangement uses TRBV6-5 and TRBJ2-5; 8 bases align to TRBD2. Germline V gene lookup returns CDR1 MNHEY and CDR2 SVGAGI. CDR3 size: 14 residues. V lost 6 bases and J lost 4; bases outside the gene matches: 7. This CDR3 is CASSQGLASETQYF. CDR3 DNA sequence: TGTGCCAGCAGCCAAGGACTAGCTTCAGAGACCCAGTACTTC.

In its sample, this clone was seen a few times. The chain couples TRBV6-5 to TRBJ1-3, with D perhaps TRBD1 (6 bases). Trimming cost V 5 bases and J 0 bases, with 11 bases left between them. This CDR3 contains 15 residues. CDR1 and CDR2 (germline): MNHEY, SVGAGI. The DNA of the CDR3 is TGTGCCAGCAGTCCTCTGGACAGCTCTGGAAACACCATATATTTT. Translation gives CASSPLDSSGNTIYF.

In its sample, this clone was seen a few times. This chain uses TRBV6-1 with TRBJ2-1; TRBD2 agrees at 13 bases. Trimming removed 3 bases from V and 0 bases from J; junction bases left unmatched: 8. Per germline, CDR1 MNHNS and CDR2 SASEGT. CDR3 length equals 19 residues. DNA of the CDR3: TGTGCCAGCAGTGACCCGACTAGCGGGAGGAGGGTCTCCTACAATGAGCAGTTCTTC. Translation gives CASSDPTSGRRVSYNEQFF.

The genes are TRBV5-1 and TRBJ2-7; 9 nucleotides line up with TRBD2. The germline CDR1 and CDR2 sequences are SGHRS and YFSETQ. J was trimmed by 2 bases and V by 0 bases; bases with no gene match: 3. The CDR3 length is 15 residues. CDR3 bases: TGCGCCAGCAGCTTGGCCTCTAGCGGGACCTACGAGCAGTACTTC. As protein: CASSLASSGTYEQYF.

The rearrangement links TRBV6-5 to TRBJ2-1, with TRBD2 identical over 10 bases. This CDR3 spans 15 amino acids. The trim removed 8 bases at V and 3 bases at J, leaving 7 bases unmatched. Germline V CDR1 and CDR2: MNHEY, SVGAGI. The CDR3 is CASSLGLANYNEQFF. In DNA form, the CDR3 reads TGTGCCAGCTCCCTGGGACTAGCGAACTACAATGAGCAGTTCTTC.

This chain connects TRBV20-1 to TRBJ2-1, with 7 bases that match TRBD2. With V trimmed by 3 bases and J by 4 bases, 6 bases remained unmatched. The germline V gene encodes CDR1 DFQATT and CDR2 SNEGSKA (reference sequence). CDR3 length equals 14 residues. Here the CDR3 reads CSASYPSGYNEQFF. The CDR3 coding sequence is TGCAGTGCTAGTTACCCTAGCGGTTACAATGAGCAGTTCTTC.

This CDR3 is CASSPSGGPAEAFF. CDR3 nucleotide sequence: TGTGCCAGCAGCCCATCAGGGGGCCCGGCTGAAGCTTTCTTT. J is TRBJ1-1 and V is TRBV7-2, with 8 bases aligning to TRBD1. CDR3 size: 14 residues. Losses at the gene ends were 5 bases for V and 6 bases for J; bases not matched to a gene: 8. Germline-derived CDR1 and CDR2 are SGHTA and FQGNSA. Supplemented by reference TRBV7-2 and TRBJ1-1, the full variable domain reads GAGVSQSPSNKVTEKGKDVELRCDPISGHTALYWYRQSLGQGLEFLIYFQGNSAPDKSGLPSDRFSAERTGGSVSTLTIQRTQQEDSAVYLCASSPSGGPAEAFFGQGTRLTVV.

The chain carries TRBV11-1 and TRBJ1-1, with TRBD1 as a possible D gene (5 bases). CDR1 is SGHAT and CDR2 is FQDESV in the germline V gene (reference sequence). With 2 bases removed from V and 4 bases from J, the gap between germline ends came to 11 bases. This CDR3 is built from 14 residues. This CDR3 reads CASSLFWGSTEAFF. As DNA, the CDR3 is TGTGCCAGCAGCTTATTTTGGGGGAGCACTGAAGCTTTCTTT.

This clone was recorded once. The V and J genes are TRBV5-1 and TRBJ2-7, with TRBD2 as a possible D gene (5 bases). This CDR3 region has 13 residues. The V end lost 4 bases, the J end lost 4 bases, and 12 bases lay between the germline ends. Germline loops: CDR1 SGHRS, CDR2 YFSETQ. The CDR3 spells CASSRGLGYEQYF. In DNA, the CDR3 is TGCGCCAGCAGCCGGGGTTTGGGGTACGAGCAGTACTTC.

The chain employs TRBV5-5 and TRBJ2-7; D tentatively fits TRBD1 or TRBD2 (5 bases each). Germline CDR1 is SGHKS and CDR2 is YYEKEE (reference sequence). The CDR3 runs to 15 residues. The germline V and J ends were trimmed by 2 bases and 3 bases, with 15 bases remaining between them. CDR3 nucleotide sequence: TGTGCCAGCAGCTTCTCCGGGGCAATTCTCTACGAGCAGTACTTC. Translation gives CASSFSGAILYEQYF.

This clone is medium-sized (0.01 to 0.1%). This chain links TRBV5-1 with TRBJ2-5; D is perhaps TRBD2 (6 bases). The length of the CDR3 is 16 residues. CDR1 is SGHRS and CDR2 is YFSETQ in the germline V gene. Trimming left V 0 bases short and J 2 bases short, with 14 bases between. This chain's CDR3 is CASSLAGTAGQETQYF. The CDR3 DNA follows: TGCGCCAGCAGCTTGGCCGGGACGGCGGGGCAAGAGACCCAGTACTTC.

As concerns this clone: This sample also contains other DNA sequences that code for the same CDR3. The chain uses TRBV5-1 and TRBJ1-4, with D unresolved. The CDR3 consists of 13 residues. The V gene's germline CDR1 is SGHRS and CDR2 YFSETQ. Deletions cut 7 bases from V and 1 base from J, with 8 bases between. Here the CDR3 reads CASGSETNEKLFF. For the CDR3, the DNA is TGCGCCAGCGGGTCGGAAACTAATGAAAAACTGTTTTTT.

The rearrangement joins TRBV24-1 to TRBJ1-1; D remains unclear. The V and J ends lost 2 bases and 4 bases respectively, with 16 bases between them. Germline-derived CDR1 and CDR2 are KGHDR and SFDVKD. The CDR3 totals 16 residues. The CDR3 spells CATSDSRLTEFTEAFF. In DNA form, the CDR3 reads TGTGCCACCAGTGATTCCCGACTGACGGAATTCACTGAAGCTTTCTTT.

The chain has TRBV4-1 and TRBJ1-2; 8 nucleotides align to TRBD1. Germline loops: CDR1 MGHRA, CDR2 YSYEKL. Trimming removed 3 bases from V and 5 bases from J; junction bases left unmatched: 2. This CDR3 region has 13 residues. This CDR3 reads CASSHDRGYGYTF. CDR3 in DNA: TGCGCCAGCAGCCACGACAGGGGATATGGCTACACCTTC.

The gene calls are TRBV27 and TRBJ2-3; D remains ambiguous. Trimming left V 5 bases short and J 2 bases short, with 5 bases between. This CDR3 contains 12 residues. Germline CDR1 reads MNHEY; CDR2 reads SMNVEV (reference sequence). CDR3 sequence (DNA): TGTGCCAGCAGTACCATCACAGATACGCAGTATTTT. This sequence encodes CASSTITDTQYF.

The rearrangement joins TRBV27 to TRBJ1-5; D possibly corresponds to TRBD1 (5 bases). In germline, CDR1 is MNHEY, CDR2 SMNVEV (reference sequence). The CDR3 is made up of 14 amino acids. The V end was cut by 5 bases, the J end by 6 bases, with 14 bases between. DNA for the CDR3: TGTGCCAGCAGTGCCTGGGGGGGGAGTCAGCCCCAGCATTTT. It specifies CASSAWGGSQPQHF.

CDR3 DNA sequence: TGTGCCAGCAGCTTAGACACAGGGCGGGAGACCCAGTACTTC. The encoded protein is CASSLDTGRETQYF. The chain uses TRBV7-9 and TRBJ2-5; tentatively, D is TRBD1 (6 bases). The germline V gene has CDR1 SEHNR and CDR2 FQNEAQ (reference sequence). Trimming stripped 1 base from V and 5 bases from J, with 11 bases between. This CDR3 contains 14 residues.

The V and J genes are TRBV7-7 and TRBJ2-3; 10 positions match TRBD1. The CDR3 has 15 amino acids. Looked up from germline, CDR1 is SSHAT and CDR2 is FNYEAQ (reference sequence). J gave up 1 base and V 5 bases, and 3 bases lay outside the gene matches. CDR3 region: CASSSGTGGTDTQYF. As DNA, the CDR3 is TGTGCCAGCAGCAGCGGGACAGGGGGCACAGATACGCAGTATTTT.

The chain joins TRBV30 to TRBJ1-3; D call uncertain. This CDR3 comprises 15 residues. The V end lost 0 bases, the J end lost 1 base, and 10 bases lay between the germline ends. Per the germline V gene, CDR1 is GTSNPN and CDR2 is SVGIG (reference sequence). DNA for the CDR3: TGTGCCTGGAGTGTACTCGGTGGTTCTGGAAACACCATATATTTT. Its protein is CAWSVLGGSGNTIYF.

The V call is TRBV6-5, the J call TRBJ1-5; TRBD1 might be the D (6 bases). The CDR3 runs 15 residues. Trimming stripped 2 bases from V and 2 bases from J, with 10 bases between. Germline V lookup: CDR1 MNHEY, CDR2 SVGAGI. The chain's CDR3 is CASSYGRQGNQPQHF. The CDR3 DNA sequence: TGTGCCAGCAGTTACGGGAGACAGGGCAATCAGCCCCAGCATTTT.

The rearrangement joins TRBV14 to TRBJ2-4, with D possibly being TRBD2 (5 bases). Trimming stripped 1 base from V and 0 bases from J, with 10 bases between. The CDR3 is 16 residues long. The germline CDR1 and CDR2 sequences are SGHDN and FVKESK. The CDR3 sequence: CASSQVAGVAKNIQYF. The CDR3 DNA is TGTGCCAGCAGCCAAGTGGCCGGGGTAGCCAAAAACATTCAGTACTTC.

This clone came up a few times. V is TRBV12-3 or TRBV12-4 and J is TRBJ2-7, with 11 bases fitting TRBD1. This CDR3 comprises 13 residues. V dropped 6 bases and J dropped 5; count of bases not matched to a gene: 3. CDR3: CASSRTGGNEQYF. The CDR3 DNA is TGTGCCAGCAGCCGGACAGGGGGCAACGAGCAGTACTTC.

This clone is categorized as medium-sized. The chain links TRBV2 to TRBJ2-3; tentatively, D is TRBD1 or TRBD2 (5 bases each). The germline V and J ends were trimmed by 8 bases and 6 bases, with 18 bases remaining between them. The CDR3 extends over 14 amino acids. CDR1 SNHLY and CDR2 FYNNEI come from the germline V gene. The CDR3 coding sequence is TGTGCCAGCGGGCTGGGTGGGGGTCCTGATACGCAGTATTTT. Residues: CASGLGGGPDTQYF.

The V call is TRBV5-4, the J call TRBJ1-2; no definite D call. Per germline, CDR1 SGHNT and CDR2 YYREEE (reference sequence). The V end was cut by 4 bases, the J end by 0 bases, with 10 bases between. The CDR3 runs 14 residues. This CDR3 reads CASSLTGTNYGYTF. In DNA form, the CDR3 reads TGTGCCAGCAGCCTTACCGGGACTAACTATGGCTACACCTTC. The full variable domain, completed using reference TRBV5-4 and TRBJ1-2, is ETGVTQSPTHLIKTRGQQVTLRCSSQSGHNTVSWYQQALGQGPQFIFQYYREEENGRGNFPPRFSGLQFPNYSSELNVNALELDDSALYLCASSLTGTNYGYTFGSGTRLTVV.

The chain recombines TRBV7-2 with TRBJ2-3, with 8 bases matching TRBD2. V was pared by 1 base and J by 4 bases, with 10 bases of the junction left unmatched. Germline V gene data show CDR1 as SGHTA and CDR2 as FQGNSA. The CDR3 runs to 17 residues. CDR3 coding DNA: TGTGCCAGCAGCTTAGGCTCTGTCGGGAGGGCCGCAGATACGCAGTATTTT. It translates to CASSLGSVGRAADTQYF. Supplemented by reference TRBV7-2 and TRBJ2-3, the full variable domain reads GAGVSQSPSNKVTEKGKDVELRCDPISGHTALYWYRQSLGQGLEFLIYFQGNSAPDKSGLPSDRFSAERTGGSVSTLTIQRTQQEDSAVYLCASSLGSVGRAADTQYFGPGTRLTVL.

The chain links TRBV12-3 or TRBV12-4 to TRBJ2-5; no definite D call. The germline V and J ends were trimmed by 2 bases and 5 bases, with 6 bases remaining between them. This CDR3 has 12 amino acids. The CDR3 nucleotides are TGTGCCAGCAGTTTAACAGTCGAGACCCAGTACTTC. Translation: CASSLTVETQYF.